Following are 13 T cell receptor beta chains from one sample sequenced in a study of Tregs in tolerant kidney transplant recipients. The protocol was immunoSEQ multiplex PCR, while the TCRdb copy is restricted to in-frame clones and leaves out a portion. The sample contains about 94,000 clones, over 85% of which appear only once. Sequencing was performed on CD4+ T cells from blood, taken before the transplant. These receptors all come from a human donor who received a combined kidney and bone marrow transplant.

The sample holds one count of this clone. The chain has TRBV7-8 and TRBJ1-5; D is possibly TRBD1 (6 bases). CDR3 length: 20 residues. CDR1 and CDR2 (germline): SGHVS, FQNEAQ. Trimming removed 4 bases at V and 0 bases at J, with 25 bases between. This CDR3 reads CASSSKSFWTAQDSNQPQHF. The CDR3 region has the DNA TGTGCCAGCAGCTCTAAATCGTTCTGGACAGCCCAAGATAGCAATCAGCCCCAGCATTTT.

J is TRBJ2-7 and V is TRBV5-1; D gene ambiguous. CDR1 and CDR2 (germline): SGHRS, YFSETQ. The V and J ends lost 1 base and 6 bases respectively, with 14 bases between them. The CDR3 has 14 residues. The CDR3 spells CASSLTAPSAEQYF. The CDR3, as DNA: TGCGCCAGCAGCTTGACAGCCCCGAGTGCCGAGCAGTACTTC. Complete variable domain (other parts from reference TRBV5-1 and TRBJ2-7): KAGVTQTPRYLIKTRGQQVTLSCSPISGHRSVSWYQQTPGQGLQFLFEYFSETQRNKGNFPGRFSGRQFSNSRSEMNVSTLELGDSALYLCASSLTAPSAEQYFGPGTRLTVT.

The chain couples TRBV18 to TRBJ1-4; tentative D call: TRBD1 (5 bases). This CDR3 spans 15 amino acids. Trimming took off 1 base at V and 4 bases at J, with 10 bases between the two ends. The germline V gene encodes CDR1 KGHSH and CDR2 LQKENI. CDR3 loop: CASSPQRGVNEKLFF. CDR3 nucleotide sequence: TGTGCCAGCTCACCACAGCGGGGGGTTAATGAAAAACTGTTTTTT.

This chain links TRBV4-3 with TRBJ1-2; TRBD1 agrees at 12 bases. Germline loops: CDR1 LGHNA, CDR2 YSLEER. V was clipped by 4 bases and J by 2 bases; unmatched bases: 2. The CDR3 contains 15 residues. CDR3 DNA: TGCGCCAGCAGCCGGGACAGGGGGCGCAACTATGGCTACACCTTC. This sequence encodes CASSRDRGRNYGYTF.

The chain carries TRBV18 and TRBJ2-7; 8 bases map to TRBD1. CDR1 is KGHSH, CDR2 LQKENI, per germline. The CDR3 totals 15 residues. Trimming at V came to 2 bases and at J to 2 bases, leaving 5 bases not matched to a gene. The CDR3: CASSPRTGSTYEQYF. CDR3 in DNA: TGTGCCAGCTCACCAAGGACAGGGTCAACCTACGAGCAGTACTTC.

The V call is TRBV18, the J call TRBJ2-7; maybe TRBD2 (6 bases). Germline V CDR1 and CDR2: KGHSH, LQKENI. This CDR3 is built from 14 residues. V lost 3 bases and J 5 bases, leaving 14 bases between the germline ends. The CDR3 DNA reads TGTGCCAGCTCACCGTCGGGGGTCGGAAACGAGCAGTACTTC. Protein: CASSPSGVGNEQYF.

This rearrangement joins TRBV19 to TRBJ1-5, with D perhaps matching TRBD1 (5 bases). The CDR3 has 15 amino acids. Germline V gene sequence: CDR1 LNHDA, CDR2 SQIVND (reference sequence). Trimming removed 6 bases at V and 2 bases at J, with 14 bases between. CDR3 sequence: CASRGRVVGNQPQHF. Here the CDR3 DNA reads TGTGCCAGTAGAGGCAGGGTAGTCGGCAATCAGCCCCAGCATTTT.

This CDR3 reads CASKRLAGGGNEQFF. The DNA of the CDR3 is TGTGCCAGCAAAAGACTAGCGGGGGGAGGTAATGAGCAGTTCTTC. The chain recombines TRBV2 with TRBJ2-1; TRBD2 matches 13 bases. This CDR3 comprises 15 residues. Germline assignment: CDR1 SNHLY and CDR2 FYNNEI. V lost 7 bases, J lost 7 bases, and 7 bases stayed unmatched.

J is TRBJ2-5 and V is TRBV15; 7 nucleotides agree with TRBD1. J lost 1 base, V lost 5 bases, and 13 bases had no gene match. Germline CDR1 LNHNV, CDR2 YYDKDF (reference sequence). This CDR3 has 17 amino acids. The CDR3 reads CATSDKGTVVIQETQYF. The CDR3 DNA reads TGTGCCACCAGCGACAAAGGGACAGTGGTGATCCAAGAGACCCAGTACTTC. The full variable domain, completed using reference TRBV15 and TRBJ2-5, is DAMVIQNPRYQVTQFGKPVTLSCSQTLNHNVMYWYQQKSSQAPKLLFHYYDKDFNNEADTPDNFQSRRPNTSFCFLDIRSPGLGDTAMYLCATSDKGTVVIQETQYFGPGTRLLVL.

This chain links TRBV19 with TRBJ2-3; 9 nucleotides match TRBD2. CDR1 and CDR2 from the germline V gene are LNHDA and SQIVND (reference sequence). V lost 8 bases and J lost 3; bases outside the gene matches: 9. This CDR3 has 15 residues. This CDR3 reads CASRRGGTVTDTQYF. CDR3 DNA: TGTGCCAGTCGGCGGGGGGGCACGGTAACAGATACGCAGTATTTT. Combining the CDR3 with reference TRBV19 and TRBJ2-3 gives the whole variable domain DGGITQSPKYLFRKEGQNVTLSCEQNLNHDAMYWYRQDPGQGLRLIYYSQIVNDFQKGDIAEGYSVSREKKESFPLTVTSAQKNPTAFYLCASRRGGTVTDTQYFGPGTRLTVL.

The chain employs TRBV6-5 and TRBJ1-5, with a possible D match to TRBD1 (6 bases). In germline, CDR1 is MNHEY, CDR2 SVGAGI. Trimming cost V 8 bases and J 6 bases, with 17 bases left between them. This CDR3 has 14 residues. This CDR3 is CASDVQGFGQPQHF. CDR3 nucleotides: TGTGCCAGCGATGTACAGGGTTTCGGTCAGCCCCAGCATTTT.

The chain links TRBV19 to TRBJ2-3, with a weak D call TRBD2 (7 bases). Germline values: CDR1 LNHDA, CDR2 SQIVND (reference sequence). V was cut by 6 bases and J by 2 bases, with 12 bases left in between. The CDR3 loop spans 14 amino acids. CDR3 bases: TGTGCCAGTAGGGAGGGGGGGAACACAGATACGCAGTATTTT. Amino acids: CASREGGNTDTQYF.

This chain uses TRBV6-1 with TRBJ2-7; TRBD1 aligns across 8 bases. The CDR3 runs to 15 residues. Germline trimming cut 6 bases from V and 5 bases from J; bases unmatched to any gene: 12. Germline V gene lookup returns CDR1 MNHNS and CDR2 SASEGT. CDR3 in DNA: TGTGCCAGCAGGACTCAGGGGGCGCGGAGACACGAGCAGTACTTC. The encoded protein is CASRTQGARRHEQYF.